Included here is one T cell receptor beta chain sequence, with context. CDR1 MNHNS and CDR2 SASEGT come from the germline V gene. The CDR3 length is 14 residues. Trimming took 10 bases from V and 2 from J, leaving 15 bases between them. TCRdb ran MiXCR on the 5' RACE reads and lists one entry per CDR3 protein. The data show more than 15,000 distinct CDR3 sequences, roughly 20% seen once. The sample belongs to a study of HIV-infected patients and healthy controls. The receptor comes from a human donor in good health. The chain carries TRBV6-1 and TRBJ2-1, with D unresolved. Source material: CD8+ T cells from blood. In DNA form, the CDR3 reads TGTGCCATTCCGGGCGATGTCACCTACAATGAGCAGTTCTTC. This encodes CAIPGDVTYNEQFF.